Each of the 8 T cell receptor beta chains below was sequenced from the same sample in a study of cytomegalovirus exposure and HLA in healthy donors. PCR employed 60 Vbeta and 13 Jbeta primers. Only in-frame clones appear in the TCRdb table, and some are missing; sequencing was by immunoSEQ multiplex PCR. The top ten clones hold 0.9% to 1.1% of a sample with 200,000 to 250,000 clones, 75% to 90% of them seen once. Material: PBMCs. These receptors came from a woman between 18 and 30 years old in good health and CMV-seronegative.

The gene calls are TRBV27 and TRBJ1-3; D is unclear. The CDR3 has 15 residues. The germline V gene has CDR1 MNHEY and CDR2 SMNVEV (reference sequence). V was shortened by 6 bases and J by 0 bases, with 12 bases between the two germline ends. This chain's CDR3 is CASRPVSSSGNTIYF. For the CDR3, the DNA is TGTGCCAGCAGGCCCGTCTCGAGCTCTGGAAACACCATATATTTT.

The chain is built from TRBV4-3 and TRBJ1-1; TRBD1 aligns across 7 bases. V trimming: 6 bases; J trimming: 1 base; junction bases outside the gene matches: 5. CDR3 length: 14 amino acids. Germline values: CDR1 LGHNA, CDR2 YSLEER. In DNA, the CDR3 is TGCGCCAGCAGTCTTAGACAGGGGAACACTGAAGCTTTCTTT. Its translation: CASSLRQGNTEAFF.

CDR3 bases: TGTGCCAGCGAGACTGGAAACACCATATATTTT. Its translation is CASETGNTIYF. The chain has TRBV2 and TRBJ1-3; D gene ambiguous. This CDR3 is built from 11 residues. Deletions cut 8 bases from V and 2 bases from J, with 4 bases between. Germline CDR1 is SNHLY and CDR2 is FYNNEI.

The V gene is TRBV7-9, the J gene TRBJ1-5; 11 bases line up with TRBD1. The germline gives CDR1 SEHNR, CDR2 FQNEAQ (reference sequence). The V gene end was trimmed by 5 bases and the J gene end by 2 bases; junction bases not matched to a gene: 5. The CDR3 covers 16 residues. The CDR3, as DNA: TGTGCCAGCAGCCTCTGGGGACAGGGGGGCAATCAGCCCCAGCATTTT. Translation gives CASSLWGQGGNQPQHF.

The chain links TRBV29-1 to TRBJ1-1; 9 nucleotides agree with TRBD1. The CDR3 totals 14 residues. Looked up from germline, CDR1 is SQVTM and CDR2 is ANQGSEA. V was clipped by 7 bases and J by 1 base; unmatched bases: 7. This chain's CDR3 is CSALGQGSNTEAFF. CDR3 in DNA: TGCAGCGCCCTGGGACAGGGATCGAACACTGAAGCTTTCTTT. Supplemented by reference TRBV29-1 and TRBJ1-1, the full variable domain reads SAVISQKPSRDICQRGTSLTIQCQVDSQVTMMFWYRQQPGQSLTLIATANQGSEATYESGFVIDKFPISRPNLTFSTLTVSNMSPEDSSIYLCSALGQGSNTEAFFGQGTRLTVV.

The CDR3 reads CASSQDGSGGAYNEQFF. CDR3 sequence (DNA): TGCGCCAGCAGCCAAGATGGAAGCGGGGGGGCCTACAATGAGCAGTTCTTC. The V call is TRBV4-3, the J call TRBJ2-1; 10 positions agree with TRBD2. V lost 0 bases to trimming and J lost 2 bases; unmatched junction nucleotides: 4. The CDR3 covers 17 residues. The germline CDR1 and CDR2 sequences are LGHNA and YSLEER.

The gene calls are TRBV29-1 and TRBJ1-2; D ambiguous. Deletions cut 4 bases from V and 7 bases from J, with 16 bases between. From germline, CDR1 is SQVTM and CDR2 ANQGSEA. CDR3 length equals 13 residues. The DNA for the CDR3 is TGCAGCGTTGCATTTGGAACATGGGCTGGCTACACCTTC. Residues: CSVAFGTWAGYTF.

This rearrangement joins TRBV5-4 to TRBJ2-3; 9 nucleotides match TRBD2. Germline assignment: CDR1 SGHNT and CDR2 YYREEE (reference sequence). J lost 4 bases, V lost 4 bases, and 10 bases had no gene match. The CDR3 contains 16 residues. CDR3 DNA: TGTGCCAGCAGCGAGGGACTAGCAGTAATCCCAGATACGCAGTATTTT. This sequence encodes CASSEGLAVIPDTQYF.